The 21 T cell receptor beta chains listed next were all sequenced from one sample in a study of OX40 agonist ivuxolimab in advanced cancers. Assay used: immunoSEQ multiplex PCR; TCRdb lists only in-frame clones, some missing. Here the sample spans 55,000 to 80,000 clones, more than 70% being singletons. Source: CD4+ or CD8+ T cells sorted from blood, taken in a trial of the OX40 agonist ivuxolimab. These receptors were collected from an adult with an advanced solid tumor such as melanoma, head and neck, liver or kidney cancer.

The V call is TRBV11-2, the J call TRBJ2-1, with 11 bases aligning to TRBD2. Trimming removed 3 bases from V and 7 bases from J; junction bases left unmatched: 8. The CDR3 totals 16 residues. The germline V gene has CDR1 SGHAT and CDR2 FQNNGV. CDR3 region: CASSFISGRAGNEQFF. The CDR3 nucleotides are TGTGCCAGCAGCTTTATTAGCGGGAGGGCCGGGAATGAGCAGTTCTTC.

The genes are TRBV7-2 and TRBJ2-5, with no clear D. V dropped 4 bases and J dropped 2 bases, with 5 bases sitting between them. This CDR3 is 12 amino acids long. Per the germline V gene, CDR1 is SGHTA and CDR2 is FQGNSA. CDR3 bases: TGTGCCAGCAGCTCTTCGCAAGAGACCCAGTACTTC. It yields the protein CASSSSQETQYF.

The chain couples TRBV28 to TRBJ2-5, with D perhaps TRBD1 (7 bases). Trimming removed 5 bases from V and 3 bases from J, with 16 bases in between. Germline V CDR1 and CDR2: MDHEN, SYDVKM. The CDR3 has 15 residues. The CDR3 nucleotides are TGTGCCAGCAGTCTTCCCGGCAGGGGGGAAGAGACCCAGTACTTC. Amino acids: CASSLPGRGEETQYF. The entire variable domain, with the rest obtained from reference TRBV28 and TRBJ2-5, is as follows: DVKVTQSSRYLVKRTGEKVFLECVQDMDHENMFWYRQDPGLGLRLIYFSYDVKMKEKGDIPEGYSVSREKKERFSLILESASTNQTSMYLCASSLPGRGEETQYFGPGTRLLVL.

This CDR3 reads CASSDGLLAEISYEQYF. CDR3 DNA sequence: TGTGCCAGCAGTGATGGACTACTAGCGGAGATCTCCTACGAGCAGTACTTC. The V call is TRBV2, the J call TRBJ2-7; 8 nucleotides align to TRBD2. CDR1 is SNHLY, CDR2 FYNNEI, per germline. After removal of 3 bases from V and 0 bases from J, the junction contained 10 bases not matched to a gene. The CDR3 spans 17 residues.

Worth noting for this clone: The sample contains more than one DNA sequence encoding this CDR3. The CDR3 nucleotides read TGTGCCAGCAGTCTTAGCGGGAGGAGGGGCACAGATACGCAGTATTTT. Its translation is CASSLSGRRGTDTQYF. The chain uses TRBV2 and TRBJ2-3; 10 bases fit TRBD2. Unmatched junction bases numbered 6, after V lost 5 bases and J lost 1 base. The length of the CDR3 is 16 residues. The germline V gene encodes CDR1 SNHLY and CDR2 FYNNEI.

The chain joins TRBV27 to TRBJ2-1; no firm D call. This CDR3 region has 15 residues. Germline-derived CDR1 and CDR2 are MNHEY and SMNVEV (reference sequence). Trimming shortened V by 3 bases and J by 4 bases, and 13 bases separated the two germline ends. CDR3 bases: TGTGCCAGCAGTTTGACCCCGACTGGGTACAATGAGCAGTTCTTC. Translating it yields CASSLTPTGYNEQFF.

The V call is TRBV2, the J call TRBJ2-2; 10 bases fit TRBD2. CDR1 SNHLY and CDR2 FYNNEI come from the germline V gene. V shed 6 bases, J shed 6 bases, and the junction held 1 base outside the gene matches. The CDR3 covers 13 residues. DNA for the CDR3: TGTGCCAGCAGGACTAGCGGGCCCGGGGAGCTGTTTTTT. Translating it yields CASRTSGPGELFF.

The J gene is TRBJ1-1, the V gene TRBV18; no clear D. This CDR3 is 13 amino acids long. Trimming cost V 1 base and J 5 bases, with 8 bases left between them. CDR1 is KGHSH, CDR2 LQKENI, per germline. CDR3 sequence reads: CASSPLSQTEAFF. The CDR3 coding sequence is TGTGCCAGCTCACCACTATCCCAAACTGAAGCTTTCTTT.

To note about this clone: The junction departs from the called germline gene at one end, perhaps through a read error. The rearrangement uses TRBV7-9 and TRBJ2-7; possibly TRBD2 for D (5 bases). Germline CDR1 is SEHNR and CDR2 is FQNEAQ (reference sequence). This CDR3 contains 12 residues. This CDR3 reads CASSLALGDASF. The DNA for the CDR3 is TGTGCCAGCAGCTTAGCGTTGGGAGACGCGTCCTTC. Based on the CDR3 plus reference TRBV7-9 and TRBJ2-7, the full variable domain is DTGVSQNPRHKITKRGQNVTFRCDPISEHNRLYWYRQTLGQGPEFLTYFQNEAQLEKSRLLSDRFSAERPKGSFSTLEIQRTEQGDSAMYLCASSLALGDASFGPGTRLTVT.

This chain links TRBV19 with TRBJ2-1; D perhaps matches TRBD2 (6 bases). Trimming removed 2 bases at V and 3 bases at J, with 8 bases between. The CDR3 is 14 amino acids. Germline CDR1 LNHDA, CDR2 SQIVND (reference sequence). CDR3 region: CASSITEGYNEQFF. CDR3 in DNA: TGTGCCAGTAGTATAACGGAGGGCTACAATGAGCAGTTCTTC.

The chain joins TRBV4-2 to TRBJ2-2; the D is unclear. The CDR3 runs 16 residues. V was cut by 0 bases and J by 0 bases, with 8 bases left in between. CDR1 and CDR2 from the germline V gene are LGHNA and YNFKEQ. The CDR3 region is CASSQDLWANTGELFF. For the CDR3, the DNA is TGTGCCAGCAGCCAAGATTTGTGGGCGAACACCGGGGAGCTGTTTTTT.

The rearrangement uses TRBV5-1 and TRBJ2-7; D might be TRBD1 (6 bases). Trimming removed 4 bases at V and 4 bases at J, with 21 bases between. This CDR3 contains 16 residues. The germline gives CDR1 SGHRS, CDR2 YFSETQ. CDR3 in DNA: TGCGCCAGCAGCCCCGGTTTGACAGGTGGGGGTTACGAGCAGTACTTC. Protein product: CASSPGLTGGGYEQYF.

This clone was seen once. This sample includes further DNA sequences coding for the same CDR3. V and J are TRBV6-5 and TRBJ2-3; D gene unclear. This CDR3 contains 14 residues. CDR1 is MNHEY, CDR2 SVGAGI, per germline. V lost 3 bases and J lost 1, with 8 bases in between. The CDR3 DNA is TGTGCCAGCAGTTATCGTACCGGCACAGATACGCAGTATTTT. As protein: CASSYRTGTDTQYF.

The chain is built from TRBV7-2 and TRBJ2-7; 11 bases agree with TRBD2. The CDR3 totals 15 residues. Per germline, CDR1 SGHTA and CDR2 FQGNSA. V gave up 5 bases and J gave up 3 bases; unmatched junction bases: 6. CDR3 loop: CASSPGTSGSYEQYF. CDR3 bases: TGTGCCAGCAGCCCCGGGACTAGCGGAAGCTACGAGCAGTACTTC.

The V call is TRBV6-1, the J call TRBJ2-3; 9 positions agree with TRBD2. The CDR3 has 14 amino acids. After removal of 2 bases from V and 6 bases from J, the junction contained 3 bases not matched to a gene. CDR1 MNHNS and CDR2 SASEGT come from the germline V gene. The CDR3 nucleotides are TGTGCCAGCAGTGAACCCGGACTAGCGGATACGCAGTATTTT. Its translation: CASSEPGLADTQYF.

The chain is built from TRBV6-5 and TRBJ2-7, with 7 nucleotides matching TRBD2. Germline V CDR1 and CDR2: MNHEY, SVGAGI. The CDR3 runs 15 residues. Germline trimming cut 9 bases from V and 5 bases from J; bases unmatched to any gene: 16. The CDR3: CASQSQSAGEDEQYF. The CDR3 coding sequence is TGTGCCAGTCAGTCCCAGTCGGCGGGAGAGGACGAGCAGTACTTC.

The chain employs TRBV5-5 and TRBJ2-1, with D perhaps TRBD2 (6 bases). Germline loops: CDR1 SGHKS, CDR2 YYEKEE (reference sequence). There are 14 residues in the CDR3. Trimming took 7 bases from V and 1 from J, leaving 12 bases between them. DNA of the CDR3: TGTGCCAGCCGGGACTTCGGGTCCTACAATGAGCAGTTCTTC. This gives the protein CASRDFGSYNEQFF.

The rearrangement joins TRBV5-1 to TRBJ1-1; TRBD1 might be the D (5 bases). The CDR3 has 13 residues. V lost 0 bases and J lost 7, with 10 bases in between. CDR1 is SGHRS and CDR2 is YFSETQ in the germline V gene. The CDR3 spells CASSLVAGFEAFF. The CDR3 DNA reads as TGCGCCAGCAGCTTGGTGGCAGGGTTTGAAGCTTTCTTT.

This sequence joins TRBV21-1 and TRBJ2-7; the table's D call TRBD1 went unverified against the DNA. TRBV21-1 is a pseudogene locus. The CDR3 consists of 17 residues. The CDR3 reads CASSKGDGTGPSYEQYF. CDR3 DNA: TGTGCCAGCAGCAAAGGTGACGGGACAGGGCCCTCTTACGAGCAGTACTTC.

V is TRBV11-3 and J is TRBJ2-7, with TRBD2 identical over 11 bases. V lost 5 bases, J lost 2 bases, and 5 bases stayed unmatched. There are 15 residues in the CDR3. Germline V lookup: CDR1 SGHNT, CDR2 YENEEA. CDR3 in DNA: TGTGCCAGCAGCGAGACTAGCGGGAACCCCTACGAGCAGTACTTC. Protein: CASSETSGNPYEQYF.

Here the CDR3 reads CASRPGGGDTQYF. The CDR3 bases are TGTGCCAGCAGACCTGGGGGTGGGGATACGCAGTATTTT. The chain recombines TRBV6-6 with TRBJ2-3; perhaps D is TRBD1 or TRBD2 (5 bases each). CDR1 and CDR2 (germline): MNHNY, SVGAGI (reference sequence). Trimming removed 6 bases at V and 6 bases at J, with 13 bases between. The CDR3 is made up of 13 amino acids.